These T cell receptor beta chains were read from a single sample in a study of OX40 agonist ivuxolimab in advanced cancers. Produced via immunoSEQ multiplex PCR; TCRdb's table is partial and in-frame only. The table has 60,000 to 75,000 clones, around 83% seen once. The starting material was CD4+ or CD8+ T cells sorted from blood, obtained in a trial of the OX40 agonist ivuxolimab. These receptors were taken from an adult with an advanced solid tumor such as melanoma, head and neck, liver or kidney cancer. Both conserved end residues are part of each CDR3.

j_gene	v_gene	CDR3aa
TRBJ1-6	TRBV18	CASSPDRSSPLHF
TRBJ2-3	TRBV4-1	CASSQESSGYSTDTQYF
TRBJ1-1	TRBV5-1	CASSLTGKETEAFF
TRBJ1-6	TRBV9	CASSVAALGWNSPLHF
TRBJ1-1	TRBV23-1	CASSQYFKKTGAFF
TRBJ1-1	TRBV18	CASSLAGTGLTEAFF
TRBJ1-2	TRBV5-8	CASSGVVYGYTF
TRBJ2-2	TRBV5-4	CASSLGSRDTGELFF
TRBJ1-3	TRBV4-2	CASSQDISHSGNTIYF
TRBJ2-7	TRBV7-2	CASSTSGGVPYEQYF
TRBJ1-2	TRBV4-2	CASSQGHSAGDGYTF
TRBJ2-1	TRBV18	CASSPEEGWAGGGDEQFF
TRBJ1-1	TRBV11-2	CASGSRGRGAFF
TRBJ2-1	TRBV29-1	CSVERGRVYNEQFF
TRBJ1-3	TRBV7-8	CASRTTTVSGNTIYF
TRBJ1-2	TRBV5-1	CASSLAGGQMTWGGYTF
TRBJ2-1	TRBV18	CASGGSGVKDEQFF
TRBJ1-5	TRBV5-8	CASSLSQGGNGQPQHF
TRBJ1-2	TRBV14	CASSQQGSNYGYTF
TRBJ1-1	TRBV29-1	CSVEVGQNTEAFF
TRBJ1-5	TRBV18	CASSLGGLEPQHF
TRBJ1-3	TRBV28	CASSPLGQGDSGNTIYF
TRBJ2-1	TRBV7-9	CASSSWTTYNEQFF
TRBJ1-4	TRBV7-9	CASSRGPATNEKLFF
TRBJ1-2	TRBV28	CASRSGLNYTF
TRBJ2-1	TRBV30	CAWRSPQGPFDEQFF
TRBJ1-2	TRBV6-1	CASSESRNRDRGLGYTF
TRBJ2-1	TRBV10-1	CATSQAYNEQFF
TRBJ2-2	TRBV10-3	CAISANSLRDTGELFF
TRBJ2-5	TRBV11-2	CASSLGPSRETQYF
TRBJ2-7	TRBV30	CAWSVPRGAGSLHYEQYF
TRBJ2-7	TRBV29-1	CSVEVEGYEQYF
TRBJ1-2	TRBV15	CATSRDRGGYTF
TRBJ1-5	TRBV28	CASSFEQRHQPQHF
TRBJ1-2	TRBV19	CASSIGLGYGYTF
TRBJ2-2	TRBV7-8	CASSPGLAGGTGELFF
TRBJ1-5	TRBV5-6	CASSKTGTGGGQPQHF
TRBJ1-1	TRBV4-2	CASSQDRGNTEAFF
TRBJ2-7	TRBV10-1	CASGQGGEQYF